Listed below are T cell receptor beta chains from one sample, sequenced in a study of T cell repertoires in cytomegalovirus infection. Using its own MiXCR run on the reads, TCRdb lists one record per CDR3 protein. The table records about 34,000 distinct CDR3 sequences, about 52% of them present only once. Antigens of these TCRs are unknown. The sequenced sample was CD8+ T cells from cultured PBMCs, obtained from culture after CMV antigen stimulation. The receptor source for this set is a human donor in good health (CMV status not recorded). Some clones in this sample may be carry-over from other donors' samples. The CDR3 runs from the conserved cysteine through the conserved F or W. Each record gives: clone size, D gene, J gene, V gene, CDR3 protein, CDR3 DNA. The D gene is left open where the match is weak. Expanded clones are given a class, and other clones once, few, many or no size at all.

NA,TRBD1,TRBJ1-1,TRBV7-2,CASSLDLQGASGTEAFF,TGTGCCAGCAGCTTAGATTTGCAGGGGGCGTCAGGCACTGAAGCTTTCTTT
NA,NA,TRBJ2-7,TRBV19,CASTGRSSYEQYF,TGTGCCAGTACGGGACGGAGCTCCTACGAGCAGTACTTC
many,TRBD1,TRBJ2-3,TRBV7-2,CASSLSPWARTGVITDTQYF,TGTGCCAGCAGCTTATCCCCGTGGGCCCGGACAGGGGTGATTACAGATACGCAGTATTTT
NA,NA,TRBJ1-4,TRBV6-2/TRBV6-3,CASSYAGATGEKLFF,TGTGCCAGCAGTTACGCAGGGGCCACGGGGGAAAAACTGTTTTTT
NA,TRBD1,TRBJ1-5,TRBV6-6,CASSYSTGTGQPQHF,TGTGCCAGCAGTTACTCGACAGGGACGGGGCAGCCCCAGCATTTT
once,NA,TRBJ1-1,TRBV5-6,CASSLDLNTEAFF,TGTGCCAGCAGCCTGGACCTAAACACTGAAGCTTTCTTT
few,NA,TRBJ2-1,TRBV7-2,CASSRGGGGHEQFF,TGTGCCAGCAGCCGAGGGGGTGGGGGGCATGAGCAGTTCTTC
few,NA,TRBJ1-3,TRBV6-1,CASSEAPGSGNTIYF,TGTGCCAGCAGTGAAGCCCCGGGCTCTGGAAACACCATATATTTT
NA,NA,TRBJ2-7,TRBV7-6,CASSLDRIKNHEQYF,TGTGCCAGCAGCTTAGACCGGATTAAGAACCACGAGCAGTACTTC
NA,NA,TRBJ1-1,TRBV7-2,CASSLVGQDTEAFF,TGTGCCAGCAGCTTAGTGGGACAAGACACTGAAGCTTTCTTT
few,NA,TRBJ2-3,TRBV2,CASSEARVNTDTQYF,TGTGCCAGCAGTGAAGCGAGGGTCAACACAGATACGCAGTATTTT
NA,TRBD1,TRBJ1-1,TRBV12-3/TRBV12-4,CASNLQGSEAFF,TGTGCCAGCAACCTACAGGGGTCTGAAGCTTTCTTT
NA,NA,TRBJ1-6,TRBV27,CASSSGLRNSPLHF,TGTGCCAGCAGTTCGGGACTGCGTAATTCACCCCTCCACTTT
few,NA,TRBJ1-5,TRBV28,CASSRRGDSNQPQHF,TGTGCCAGCAGTAGGAGAGGAGATAGCAATCAGCCCCAGCATTTT
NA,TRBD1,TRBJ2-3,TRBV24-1,CATSERDRDYTDTQYF,TGTGCCACCAGTGAGCGGGACAGGGATTACACAGATACGCAGTATTTT
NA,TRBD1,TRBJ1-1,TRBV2,CASSADRGGTEAFF,TGTGCCAGCAGTGCGGACAGGGGAGGAACTGAAGCTTTCTTT
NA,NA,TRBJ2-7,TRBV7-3,CASSYPGIPYEQYF,TGTGCCAGCAGCTACCCCGGGATCCCCTACGAGCAGTACTTC
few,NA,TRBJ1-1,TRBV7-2,CASSPLIGGGPFGEAFF,TGTGCCAGCAGCCCCCTGATTGGGGGCGGTCCCTTTGGTGAAGCTTTCTTT
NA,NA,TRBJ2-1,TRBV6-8,CASYYNEQFF,TGTGCCAGCTATTACAATGAGCAGTTCTTC
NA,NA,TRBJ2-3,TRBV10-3,CAISELDTQYF,TGTGCCATCAGTGAATTAGATACGCAGTATTTT
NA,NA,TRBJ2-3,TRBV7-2,CASSLGQHASTDTQYF,TGTGCCAGCAGCCTGGGGCAACACGCTAGCACAGATACGCAGTATTTT
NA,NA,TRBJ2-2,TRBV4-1,CASSQPSLGLGNTGELFF,TGCGCCAGCAGCCAACCTTCCCTAGGGCTGGGGAACACCGGGGAGCTGTTTTTT
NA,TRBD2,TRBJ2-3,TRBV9,CASSVLSGSSDTQYF,TGTGCCAGCAGCGTACTAAGCGGGAGCTCAGATACGCAGTATTTT
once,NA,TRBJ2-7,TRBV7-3,CASSPTPREQYF,TGTGCCAGCAGCCCCACTCCACGCGAGCAGTACTTC
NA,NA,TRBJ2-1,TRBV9,CASSVVWESYNEQFF,TGTGCCAGCAGCGTAGTTTGGGAATCCTACAATGAGCAGTTCTTC
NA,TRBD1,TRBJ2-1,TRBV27,CASSFRGSDEQFF,TGTGCCAGCAGTTTCAGGGGGAGCGATGAGCAGTTCTTC
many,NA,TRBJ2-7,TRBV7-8,CASSLDRGRELGVYEQYF,TGTGCCAGCAGCTTAGATAGGGGACGGGAGTTAGGTGTTTACGAGCAGTACTTC
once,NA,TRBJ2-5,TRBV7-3,CASSLTGGYRETQYF,TGTGCCAGCAGCTTAACAGGCGGCTACCGAGAGACCCAGTACTTC
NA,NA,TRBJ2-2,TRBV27,CASSPNTGELFF,TGTGCCAGCAGTCCGAACACCGGGGAGCTGTTTTTT
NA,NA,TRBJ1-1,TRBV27,CASSFEGGTEAFF,TGTGCCAGCAGTTTTGAAGGGGGCACTGAAGCTTTCTTT
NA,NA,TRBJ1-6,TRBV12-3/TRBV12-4,CASSWSGGPNSPLHF,TGTGCCAGCAGTTGGTCCGGGGGGCCTAATTCACCCCTCCACTTT
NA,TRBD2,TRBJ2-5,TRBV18,CASSLPGLASPTQYF,TGTGCCAGCTCATTACCGGGACTAGCCTCTCCGACCCAGTACTTC
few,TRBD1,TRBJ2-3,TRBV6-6,CASASSGGQGTQYF,TGTGCCAGCGCTTCCTCTGGGGGACAGGGTACGCAGTATTTT
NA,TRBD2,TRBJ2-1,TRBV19,CASRRPGTRQLNEQFF,TGTGCCAGTAGGCGACCCGGGACTAGGCAACTCAATGAGCAGTTCTTC
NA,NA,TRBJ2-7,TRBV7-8,CASVGVSSYEQYF,TGTGCCAGCGTTGGGGTGAGCTCCTACGAGCAGTACTTC
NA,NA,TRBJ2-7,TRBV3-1,CASSQDTYEQYF,TGTGCCAGCAGCCAAGATACTTACGAGCAGTACTTC
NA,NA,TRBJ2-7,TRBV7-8,CASSLGVLGSQRSYEQYF,TGTGCCAGCTCCCTTGGGGTCCTCGGGAGCCAACGTTCCTACGAGCAGTACTTC
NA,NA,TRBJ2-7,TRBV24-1,CATSPRGKTYEQYF,TGTGCCACCAGCCCCCGTGGTAAGACCTACGAGCAGTACTTC
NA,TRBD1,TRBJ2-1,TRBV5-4,CATLGQGNHNEQFF,TGTGCCACCCTCGGACAGGGGAATCACAATGAGCAGTTCTTC
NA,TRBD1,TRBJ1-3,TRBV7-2,CASSSTIPRGRGGNTIYF,TGTGCCAGCAGCTCCACAATACCCAGGGGGCGAGGTGGAAACACCATATATTTT
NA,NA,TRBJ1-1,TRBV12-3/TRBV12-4,CASSITLGNTEAFF,TGTGCCAGCAGCATTACCCTGGGCAACACTGAAGCTTTCTTT
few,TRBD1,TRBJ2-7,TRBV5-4,CASSTDRGGYEQYF,TGTGCCAGCAGCACGGACAGGGGGGGCTACGAGCAGTACTTC
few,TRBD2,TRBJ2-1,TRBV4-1,CASSPALGQAGDPEQFF,TGCGCCAGCAGCCCGGCGTTAGGGCAGGCGGGGGATCCTGAGCAGTTCTTC
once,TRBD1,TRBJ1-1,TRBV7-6,CASSLPGQGNTEAFF,TGTGCCAGCAGCCTTCCGGGACAGGGGAACACTGAAGCTTTCTTT
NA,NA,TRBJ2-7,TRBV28,CASSPPGTSYEQYF,TGTGCCAGCAGTCCCCCGGGAACGTCCTACGAGCAGTACTTC
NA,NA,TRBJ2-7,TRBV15,CATSRDRMGFYEQYF,TGTGCCACCAGCAGAGATCGAATGGGGTTCTACGAGCAGTACTTC
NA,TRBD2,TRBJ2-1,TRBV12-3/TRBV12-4,CASSTASGGAGGEQFF,TGTGCCAGCAGTACCGCAAGCGGGGGGGCCGGAGGTGAGCAGTTCTTC
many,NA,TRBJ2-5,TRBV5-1,CASSLYIEAAEGETQYF,TGCGCCAGCAGCTTATATATAGAGGCCGCTGAAGGCGAGACCCAGTACTTC
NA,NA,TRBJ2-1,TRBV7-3,CASSSRMINNEQFF,TGTGCCAGCAGCTCCCGTATGATAAACAATGAGCAGTTCTTC
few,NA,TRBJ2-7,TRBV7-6,CASSLVQGSSYEQYF,TGTGCCAGCAGCTTAGTGCAGGGGAGTTCCTACGAGCAGTACTTC
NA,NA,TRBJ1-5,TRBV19,CASNPKDRNQPQHF,TGTGCCAGTAACCCCAAGGACAGAAATCAGCCCCAGCATTTT
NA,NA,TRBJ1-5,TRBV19,CASTPSRHIQPQHF,TGTGCCAGTACCCCCTCGCGGCACATACAGCCCCAGCATTTT
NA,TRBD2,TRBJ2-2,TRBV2,CASSPEGAGGYTGELFF,TGTGCCAGCAGCCCCGAGGGAGCGGGAGGTTATACCGGGGAGCTGTTTTTT
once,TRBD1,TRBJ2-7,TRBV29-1,CSVTEGAKEQYF,TGCAGCGTTACTGAGGGGGCGAAAGAGCAGTACTTC
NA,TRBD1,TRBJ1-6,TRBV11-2,CASSLTNWKGAVGSPLHF,TGTGCCAGCAGCTTGACAAACTGGAAGGGGGCGGTAGGGTCACCCCTCCACTTT